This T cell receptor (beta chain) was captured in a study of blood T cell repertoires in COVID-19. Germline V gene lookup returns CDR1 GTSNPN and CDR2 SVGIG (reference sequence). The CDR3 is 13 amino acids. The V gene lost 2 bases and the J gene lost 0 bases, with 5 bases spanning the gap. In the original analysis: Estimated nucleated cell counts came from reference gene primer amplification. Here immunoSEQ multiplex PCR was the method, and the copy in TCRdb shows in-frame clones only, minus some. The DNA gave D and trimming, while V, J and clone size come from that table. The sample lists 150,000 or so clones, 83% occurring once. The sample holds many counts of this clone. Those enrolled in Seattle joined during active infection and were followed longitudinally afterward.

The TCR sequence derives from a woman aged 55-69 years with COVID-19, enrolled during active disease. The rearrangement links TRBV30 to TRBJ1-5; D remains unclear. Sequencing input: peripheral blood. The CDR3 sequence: CAWSSYSNQPQHF. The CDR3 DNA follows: TGTGCCTGGAGTTCGTATAGCAATCAGCCCCAGCATTTT.